This TCR beta chain was sequenced during a study of sequential checkpoint blockade in melanoma. J gave up 3 bases and V 7 bases, and 18 bases lay outside the gene matches. Germline assignment: CDR1 SEHNR and CDR2 FQNEAQ (reference sequence). The CDR3 sequence is 19 residues long. Data came from immunoSEQ multiplex PCR; TCRdb stores just in-frame clones and leaves some out. The table lists about 22,000 clones, about four fifths of them singletons. Sample treatment: randomized to nivolumab then ipilimumab (arm A) or the reverse (arm B). Sequenced here: CD8+ T cells sorted from blood (inferred from file names), sampled from a patient given nivolumab and ipilimumab in sequence. V is TRBV7-9 and J is TRBJ2-2; 9 positions match TRBD2. The clonotype comes from a human donor with melanoma. CDR3 bases: TGTGCCAGCAATTTCCCCCTTGCGGGAGGGTCTGAGGACACCGGGGAGCTGTTTTTT. Translated: CASNFPLAGGSEDTGELFF. The entire variable domain, with the rest obtained from reference TRBV7-9 and TRBJ2-2, is as follows: DTGVSQNPRHKITKRGQNVTFRCDPISEHNRLYWYRQTLGQGPEFLTYFQNEAQLEKSRLLSDRFSAERPKGSFSTLEIQRTEQGDSAMYLCASNFPLAGGSEDTGELFFGEGSRLTVL.